The next 5 T cell receptor beta chains were all read from a single sample in a study of cytomegalovirus exposure and HLA in healthy donors. 13 Jbeta primers and 60 Vbeta primers were used for the PCR. Profiled with immunoSEQ multiplex PCR; TCRdb holds only in-frame clones, not every one. The sample holds about 33,000 clones. The specimen sequenced was PBMCs. These receptors all stem from a man aged 35 to 55 in good health and CMV-seronegative.

The chain recombines TRBV6-1 with TRBJ2-7; D might be TRBD2 (6 bases). The V gene's germline CDR1 is MNHNS and CDR2 SASEGT. V dropped 0 bases and J dropped 2 bases, with 11 bases sitting between them. CDR3 length: 15 residues. The CDR3 reads CASSEASGVTYEQYF. CDR3 sequence (DNA): TGTGCCAGCAGTGAAGCGTCGGGAGTGACCTACGAGCAGTACTTC.

Details on this clone: One end of the junction is discordant with germline, which a read error may explain. The chain carries TRBV7-7 and TRBJ2-7, with unresolved D. The CDR3 is 13 amino acids. From germline, CDR1 is SSHAT and CDR2 FNYEAQ (reference sequence). The CDR3 region has the DNA TGTGCTAGCAGCTTAGGCGAGGTGGACGAGCAGTACTTC. Its translation is CASSLGEVDEQYF.

This sequence joins TRBV25-1 and TRBJ1-1; TRBD1 might be the D (5 bases). CDR1 is MGHDK, CDR2 SYGVNS, per germline. Trimming stripped 3 bases from V and 0 bases from J, with 11 bases between. The CDR3 sequence is 15 residues long. This CDR3 reads CASSDSGSVNTEAFF. CDR3 coding DNA: TGTGCCAGCAGTGACTCAGGGTCCGTGAACACTGAAGCTTTCTTT.

V is TRBV4-1 and J is TRBJ2-7; 11 bases align to TRBD2. Losses at the gene ends were 1 base for V and 4 bases for J; bases not matched to a gene: 12. The CDR3 consists of 18 residues. Germline V gene data show CDR1 as MGHRA and CDR2 as YSYEKL. The CDR3 DNA reads TGCGCCAGCAGCCAAGCGGGGATAGCGGGAGGGCCTGAATACGAGCAGTACTTC. Protein: CASSQAGIAGGPEYEQYF.

The chain has TRBV29-1 and TRBJ1-5; D uncertain. The CDR3 length is 13 residues. Germline V gene data show CDR1 as SQVTM and CDR2 as ANQGSEA. Trimming removed 4 bases at V and 0 bases at J, with 7 bases between. The CDR3, as DNA: TGCAGCGTTGCGGAGAATAGCAATCAGCCCCAGCATTTT. This sequence encodes CSVAENSNQPQHF.